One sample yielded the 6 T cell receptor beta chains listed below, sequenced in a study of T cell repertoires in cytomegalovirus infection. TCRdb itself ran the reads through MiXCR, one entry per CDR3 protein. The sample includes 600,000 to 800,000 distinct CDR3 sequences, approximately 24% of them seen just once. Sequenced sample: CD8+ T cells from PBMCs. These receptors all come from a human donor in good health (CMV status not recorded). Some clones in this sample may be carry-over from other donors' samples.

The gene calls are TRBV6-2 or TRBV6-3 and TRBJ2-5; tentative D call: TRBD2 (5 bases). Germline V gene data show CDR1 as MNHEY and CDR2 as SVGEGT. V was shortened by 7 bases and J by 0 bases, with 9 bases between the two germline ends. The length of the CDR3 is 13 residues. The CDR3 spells CASKEVDQETQYF. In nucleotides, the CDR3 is TGTGCCAGCAAGGAGGTGGACCAAGAGACCCAGTACTTC.

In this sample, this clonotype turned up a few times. CDR3 in DNA: TGTGCCAGCCGGAGTGACAGGGTCAATCAGCCCCAGCATTTT. It encodes CASRSDRVNQPQHF. V usage is TRBV28 and J usage is TRBJ1-5; 7 nucleotides align to TRBD1. This CDR3 contains 14 residues. Germline V lookup: CDR1 MDHEN, CDR2 SYDVKM. V lost 8 bases, J lost 3 bases, and 7 bases stayed unmatched. Full variable domain (outside the CDR3, taken from reference TRBV28 and TRBJ1-5): DVKVTQSSRYLVKRTGEKVFLECVQDMDHENMFWYRQDPGLGLRLIYFSYDVKMKEKGDIPEGYSVSREKKERFSLILESASTNQTSMYLCASRSDRVNQPQHFGDGTRLSIL.

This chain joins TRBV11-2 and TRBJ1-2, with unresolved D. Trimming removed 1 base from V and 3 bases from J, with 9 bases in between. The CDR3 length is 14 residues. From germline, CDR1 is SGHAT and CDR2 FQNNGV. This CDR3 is CASSLALSDYGYTF. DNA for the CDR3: TGTGCCAGCAGCTTAGCGTTGTCAGACTATGGCTACACCTTC. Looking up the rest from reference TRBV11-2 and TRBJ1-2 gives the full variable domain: EAGVAQSPRYKIIEKRQSVAFWCNPISGHATLYWYQQILGQGPKLLIQFQNNGVVDDSQLPKDRFSAERLKGVDSTLKIQPAKLEDSAVYLCASSLALSDYGYTFGSGTRLTVV.

DNA for the CDR3: TGCGCCAGCAGCCAAGAGTCGGGAGGGTACACTGAAGCTTTCTTT. This translates into CASSQESGGYTEAFF. This chain links TRBV4-1 with TRBJ1-1; no clear D. The germline V and J ends were trimmed by 0 bases and 3 bases, with 11 bases remaining between them. CDR3 size: 15 residues. In germline, CDR1 is MGHRA, CDR2 YSYEKL.

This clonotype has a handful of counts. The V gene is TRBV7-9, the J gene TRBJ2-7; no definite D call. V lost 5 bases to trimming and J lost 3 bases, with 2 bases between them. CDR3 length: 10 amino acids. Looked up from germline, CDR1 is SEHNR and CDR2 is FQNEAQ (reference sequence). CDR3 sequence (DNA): TGTGCCAGCAGCGACTACGAGCAGTACGTC. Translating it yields CASSDYEQYV.

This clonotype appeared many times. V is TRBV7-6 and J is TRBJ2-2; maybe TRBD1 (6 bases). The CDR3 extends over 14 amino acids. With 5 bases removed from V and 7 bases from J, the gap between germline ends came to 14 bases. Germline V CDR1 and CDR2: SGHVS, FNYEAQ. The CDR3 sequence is CASSRTVDIGELFF. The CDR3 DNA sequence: TGTGCCAGCAGCCGGACAGTGGATATCGGGGAGCTGTTTTTT.